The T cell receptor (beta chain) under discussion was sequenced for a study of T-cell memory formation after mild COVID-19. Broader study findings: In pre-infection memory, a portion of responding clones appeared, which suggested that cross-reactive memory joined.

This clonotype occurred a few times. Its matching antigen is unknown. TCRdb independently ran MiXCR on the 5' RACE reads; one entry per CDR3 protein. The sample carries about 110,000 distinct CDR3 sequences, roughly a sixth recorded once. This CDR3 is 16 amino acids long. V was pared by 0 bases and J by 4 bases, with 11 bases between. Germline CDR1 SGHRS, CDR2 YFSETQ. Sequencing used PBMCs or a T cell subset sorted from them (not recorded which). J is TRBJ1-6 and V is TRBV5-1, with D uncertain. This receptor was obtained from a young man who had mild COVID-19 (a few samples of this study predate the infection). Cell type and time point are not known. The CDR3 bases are TGCGCCAGCAGCTTGGAGACCCCAGGATATAATTCACCCCTCCACTTT. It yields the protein CASSLETPGYNSPLHF. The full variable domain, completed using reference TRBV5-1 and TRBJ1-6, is KAGVTQTPRYLIKTRGQQVTLSCSPISGHRSVSWYQQTPGQGLQFLFEYFSETQRNKGNFPGRFSGRQFSNSRSEMNVSTLELGDSALYLCASSLETPGYNSPLHFGNGTRLTVT.